This T cell receptor beta chain derives from a study of T-cell reconstitution after alpha-beta-depleted transplantation in children. The CDR3 consists of 14 residues. The germline V gene encodes CDR1 DFQATT and CDR2 SNEGSKA (reference sequence). V lost 3 bases and J 2 bases, leaving 13 bases between the germline ends. Researchers prepared the TCRbeta library using unique molecular identifiers, the study reports. Via MiXCR, TCRdb re-called the PCR reads, giving one row per CDR3 protein. The table records fewer than 400,000 distinct CDR3 sequences, roughly 20% of them present only once. This clonotype was recorded at least ten times.

The source was PBMCs from the stem cell graft donor, collected from the stem cell graft. V usage is TRBV20-1 and J usage is TRBJ1-1, with a weak D call TRBD1 (6 bases). This clonotype originated in a human donor who donated a stem cell graft to a child with acute myeloid leukemia. This CDR3 is CSASVQGINTEAFF. The CDR3 DNA reads TGCAGTGCTAGCGTACAGGGTATAAACACTGAAGCTTTCTTT.